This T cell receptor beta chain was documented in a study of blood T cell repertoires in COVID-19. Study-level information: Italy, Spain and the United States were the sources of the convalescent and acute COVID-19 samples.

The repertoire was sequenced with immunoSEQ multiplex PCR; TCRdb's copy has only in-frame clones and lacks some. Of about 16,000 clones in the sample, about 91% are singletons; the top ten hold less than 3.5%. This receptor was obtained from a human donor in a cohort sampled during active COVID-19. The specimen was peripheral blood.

The DNA for the CDR3 is TGCGCCAGCAGTGAGTCCGCTAGCGGTCTGGAGACCCAGTACTTC. This translates into CASSESASGLETQYF. The J gene is TRBJ2-5, the V gene TRBV10-1; TRBD2 agrees at 7 bases. The J segment lost 5 bases and the V segment lost 0 bases, leaving 6 bases of the junction unmatched. CDR1 and CDR2 (germline): WNHNN, SYGVQD (reference sequence). This CDR3 contains 15 residues.